This passage covers 27 T cell receptor beta chains from one sample sequenced in a study of blood T cell repertoires in COVID-19. Profiled with immunoSEQ multiplex PCR; TCRdb holds only in-frame clones, not every one. Of 100,000 or so clones listed, around four fifths were seen once; the top ten hold 13%. The sequencing sample was made of peripheral blood. These receptors all come from a man in his forties or fifties with active or convalescent COVID-19.

The chain has TRBV2 and TRBJ1-2; possible D gene TRBD1, 5 bases. V was cut by 4 bases and J by 8 bases, with 20 bases left in between. CDR1 is SNHLY and CDR2 is FYNNEI in the germline V gene. This CDR3 is 15 amino acids long. The CDR3 loop reads CASSVDRQRSRGYTF. For the CDR3, the DNA is TGTGCCAGCAGTGTAGATCGACAGCGATCGCGGGGCTACACCTTC.

J is TRBJ1-1 and V is TRBV29-1, with 7 bases that match TRBD1. V trimming: 1 base; J trimming: 2 bases; junction bases outside the gene matches: 7. Germline assignment: CDR1 SQVTM and CDR2 ANQGSEA. This CDR3 comprises 15 residues. CDR3 region: CSVEGDSKENTEAFF. The DNA of the CDR3 is TGCAGCGTTGAAGGGGACAGTAAAGAAAACACTGAAGCTTTCTTT.

The chain combines TRBV30 with TRBJ1-1; unclear D gene. Deletions cut 0 bases from V and 0 bases from J, with 5 bases between. The CDR3 is made up of 13 amino acids. Germline values: CDR1 GTSNPN, CDR2 SVGIG (reference sequence). CDR3 DNA sequence: TGTGCCTGGAGTGTCAGAATGAACACTGAAGCTTTCTTT. It codes for CAWSVRMNTEAFF.

This chain connects TRBV24-1 to TRBJ2-7; 8 positions agree with TRBD1. Germline values: CDR1 KGHDR, CDR2 SFDVKD. The trim removed 2 bases at V and 1 base at J, leaving 3 bases unmatched. CDR3 size: 15 residues. CDR3 coding DNA: TGTGCCACCAGTGATTGGGACAGGCGATCCTACGAGCAGTACTTC. Amino acids: CATSDWDRRSYEQYF.

The V call is TRBV21-1, the J call TRBJ2-1; no DNA check was done on the table's D call, TRBD2. TRBV21-1 is annotated as a pseudogene. CDR3 size: 13 residues. The CDR3 spells CASSSPCYNEQFF. The CDR3 DNA follows: TGTGCCAGCAGCTCCCCCTGTTACAATGAGCAGTTCTTC.

The chain has TRBV10-3 and TRBJ2-3; D remains unclear. CDR1 is ENHRY and CDR2 is SYGVKD in the germline V gene. Trimming removed 11 bases at V and 4 bases at J, with 19 bases between. The CDR3 length is 14 residues. As DNA, the CDR3 is TGTGCCTCCCTACCCGGAGTTCGTGCAGATACGCAGTATTTT. It codes for CASLPGVRADTQYF.

The V and J genes are TRBV12-5 and TRBJ2-4; 9 nucleotides line up with TRBD2. The germline V gene encodes CDR1 LGHNT and CDR2 FRNRAP. The length of the CDR3 is 14 residues. The junction had 5 bases not matched to a gene; V was cut back by 3 bases and J by 8 bases. The CDR3, as DNA: TGTGCTAGTGGTTTTGCGGGAGGGCCGGACATTCAGTACTTC. This codes for CASGFAGGPDIQYF.

The gene calls are TRBV10-3 and TRBJ2-5; 7 bases are shared with TRBD1. The CDR3 loop spans 17 amino acids. J lost 2 bases, V lost 3 bases, and 12 bases had no gene match. CDR1 ENHRY and CDR2 SYGVKD come from the germline V gene. CDR3 protein: CAISDYNTPGQQETQYF. The DNA of the CDR3 is TGTGCCATCAGTGATTATAATACACCGGGACAGCAAGAGACCCAGTACTTC.

This clone was seen more than once but under ten times. This chain connects TRBV27 to TRBJ2-7; weak D call: TRBD1 (6 bases). Trimming took off 8 bases at V and 0 bases at J, with 8 bases between the two ends. Germline CDR1 MNHEY, CDR2 SMNVEV (reference sequence). CDR3 length: 12 amino acids. CDR3 nucleotide sequence: TGTGCCAGCGGACAGTACTCCTACGAGCAGTACTTC. Its protein is CASGQYSYEQYF.

This rearrangement joins TRBV2 to TRBJ2-6; perhaps TRBD2 as D (6 bases). Trimming stripped 3 bases from V and 3 bases from J, with 9 bases between. CDR1 is SNHLY and CDR2 is FYNNEI in the germline V gene. The CDR3 has 15 amino acids. CDR3 in amino acids: CASSEEGYGANVLTF. As DNA, the CDR3 is TGTGCCAGCAGTGAGGAGGGGTATGGGGCCAACGTCCTGACTTTC.

The J gene is TRBJ1-1, the V gene TRBV29-1; 8 nucleotides match TRBD1. V lost 3 bases, J lost 3 bases, and 3 bases stayed unmatched. The CDR3 is 13 residues long. The V gene's germline CDR1 is SQVTM and CDR2 ANQGSEA. In DNA form, the CDR3 reads TGCAGCGTTGAGTTACAGGGGGACACTGAAGCTTTCTTT. Its protein product is CSVELQGDTEAFF.

This chain connects TRBV6-5 to TRBJ2-7; tentatively, D is TRBD2 (6 bases). Germline lookup yields CDR1 MNHEY and CDR2 SVGAGI. The CDR3 totals 15 residues. Trimming took 4 bases from V and 1 from J, leaving 14 bases between them. The CDR3 DNA reads as TGTGCCAGCAGTTTGGAATCTAGCGAATCCTACGAGCAGTACTTC. It specifies CASSLESSESYEQYF.

The chain is built from TRBV11-3 and TRBJ1-3; D not resolved. There are 13 residues in the CDR3. Trimming removed 4 bases from V and 0 bases from J, with 4 bases in between. Germline V lookup: CDR1 SGHNT, CDR2 YENEEA. In DNA, the CDR3 is TGTGCCAGCAGCTCTGTCTCTGGAAACACCATATATTTT. Its protein product is CASSSVSGNTIYF.

J is TRBJ2-6 and V is TRBV30; 7 bases map to TRBD1. V was clipped by 5 bases and J by 0 bases; unmatched bases: 4. Germline CDR1 GTSNPN, CDR2 SVGIG (reference sequence). This CDR3 has 15 amino acids. The CDR3 coding sequence is TGTGCCTGGCTGGGACAGACCTCTGGGGCCAACGTCCTGACTTTC. Translated, it gives CAWLGQTSGANVLTF.

The chain carries TRBV10-3 and TRBJ1-5; 7 bases agree with TRBD1. The V gene's germline CDR1 is ENHRY and CDR2 SYGVKD. Trimming removed 9 bases from V and 2 bases from J; junction bases left unmatched: 1. CDR3 length: 12 residues. The chain's CDR3 is CAIGTGNQPQHF. The DNA for the CDR3 is TGTGCCATTGGGACAGGCAATCAGCCCCAGCATTTT.

The chain recombines TRBV6-5 with TRBJ1-5; D remains unclear. The germline gives CDR1 MNHEY, CDR2 SVGAGI. The germline V and J ends were trimmed by 2 bases and 5 bases, with 7 bases remaining between them. The CDR3 totals 13 residues. The CDR3 sequence: CASSYDLYQPQHF. CDR3 bases: TGTGCCAGCAGTTACGACTTATATCAGCCCCAGCATTTT.

As concerns this clone: The germline gene is not matched at one end of the junction; a read error may be the cause. The chain joins TRBV7-7 to TRBJ2-1; 8 bases match TRBD2. The CDR3 totals 15 residues. CDR1 is SSHAT and CDR2 is FNYEAQ in the germline V gene (reference sequence). CDR3 nucleotide sequence: TGTGCTAGCAGCTTAGGGGGACTAGTCAACAATGAGCAGTTCTTC. Residues: CASSLGGLVNNEQFF.

The chain recombines TRBV11-2 with TRBJ2-1; 11 bases are a match to TRBD2. Germline V gene data show CDR1 as SGHAT and CDR2 as FQNNGV. With V trimmed by 5 bases and J by 9 bases, 6 bases remained unmatched. This CDR3 is 14 amino acids long. CDR3 in DNA: TGTGCCAGCAGCCTCACTAGCGGGAGTAGTGAGCAGTTCTTC. Its protein product is CASSLTSGSSEQFF.

This clone came up once. This sequence joins TRBV7-2 and TRBJ2-5; the match to TRBD2 covers 7 bases. Germline CDR1 SGHTA, CDR2 FQGNSA. The CDR3 has 14 residues. The V gene end was trimmed by 5 bases and the J gene end by 7 bases; junction bases not matched to a gene: 10. The CDR3 region is CASSPSGVLVTQYF. The CDR3 DNA reads as TGTGCCAGCAGCCCAAGCGGGGTTCTGGTGACCCAGTACTTC.

The gene calls are TRBV27 and TRBJ2-7; unclear D gene. The CDR3 extends over 15 amino acids. Between the trimmed V and J ends, which lost 5 bases and 0 bases, there was a span of 14 bases. The germline V gene encodes CDR1 MNHEY and CDR2 SMNVEV (reference sequence). The CDR3 DNA reads as TGTGCCAGCAGTCCCGACTCGCGGATCTCCTACGAGCAGTACTTC. Amino acid sequence: CASSPDSRISYEQYF.

The genes are TRBV5-1 and TRBJ2-4, with a possible D match to TRBD1 (5 bases). With 4 bases removed from V and 8 bases from J, the gap between germline ends came to 19 bases. The CDR3 sequence is 15 residues long. Per the germline V gene, CDR1 is SGHRS and CDR2 is YFSETQ. The CDR3 DNA is TGCGCCAGCAGCCCCCTCAAACAGGACCCGGACATTCAGTACTTC. The encoded protein is CASSPLKQDPDIQYF. Full variable domain (rest looked up from reference TRBV5-1 and TRBJ2-4): KAGVTQTPRYLIKTRGQQVTLSCSPISGHRSVSWYQQTPGQGLQFLFEYFSETQRNKGNFPGRFSGRQFSNSRSEMNVSTLELGDSALYLCASSPLKQDPDIQYFGAGTRLSVL.

In this sample, this clone turned up a few times. The gene calls are TRBV14 and TRBJ2-7; D perhaps matches TRBD1 (6 bases). The CDR3 consists of 13 residues. V dropped 4 bases and J dropped 2 bases, with 9 bases sitting between them. Germline V CDR1 and CDR2: SGHDN, FVKESK. The DNA for the CDR3 is TGTGCCAGCAGCCGGGACATTACCTACGAGCAGTACTTC. Its protein is CASSRDITYEQYF.

This chain joins TRBV10-1 and TRBJ2-2; maybe TRBD2 (6 bases). Germline V gene data show CDR1 as WNHNN and CDR2 as SYGVQD (reference sequence). V shed 10 bases and J shed 2 bases, with 14 bases lying between them. This CDR3 comprises 14 residues. The CDR3, as DNA: TGCGCCACCCGGGCTAGCGTTAACACCGGGGAGCTGTTTTTT. Encoded protein: CATRASVNTGELFF.

V is TRBV14 and J is TRBJ2-1; maybe TRBD2 (5 bases). Trimming removed 1 base from V and 4 bases from J, with 14 bases in between. This CDR3 region has 16 residues. Germline V gene lookup returns CDR1 SGHDN and CDR2 FVKESK. CDR3 in amino acids: CASSQGTSSGYNEQFF. The CDR3 DNA follows: TGTGCCAGCAGCCAAGGTACCTCCAGCGGATACAATGAGCAGTTCTTC.

The chain uses TRBV7-3 and TRBJ2-7; 11 bases are shared with TRBD1. The CDR3 totals 15 residues. Trimming took 5 bases from V and 6 from J; bases not matched to a gene: 9. In germline, CDR1 is SGHTA, CDR2 FQGTGA. CDR3 amino acids: CASSLSGQGVSEQYF. CDR3 DNA sequence: TGTGCCAGCAGCCTATCGGGACAGGGGGTCTCCGAGCAGTACTTC.

The gene calls are TRBV7-9 and TRBJ1-6; D gene ambiguous. Germline-derived CDR1 and CDR2 are SEHNR and FQNEAQ (reference sequence). The CDR3 loop spans 15 amino acids. With 1 base removed from V and 9 bases from J, the gap between germline ends came to 13 bases. The CDR3 reads CASSLDGGGSSPLHF. As DNA, the CDR3 is TGTGCCAGCAGCTTAGATGGCGGAGGGTCTTCACCCCTCCACTTT. The full variable domain, with the rest looked up from reference TRBV7-9 and TRBJ1-6, is DTGVSQNPRHKITKRGQNVTFRCDPISEHNRLYWYRQTLGQGPEFLTYFQNEAQLEKSRLLSDRFSAERPKGSFSTLEIQRTEQGDSAMYLCASSLDGGGSSPLHFGNGTRLTVT.

V usage is TRBV12-5 and J usage is TRBJ2-7; D call uncertain. Germline V gene lookup returns CDR1 LGHNT and CDR2 FRNRAP. The CDR3 totals 13 residues. V was cut by 6 bases and J by 7 bases, with 16 bases left in between. Written as DNA, the CDR3 is TGTGCTAGTGGCGGTTCCCCGCCGACAGAGCAGTACTTC. This encodes CASGGSPPTEQYF.